This is a list of T cell receptor beta chains from one sample in a study of CD8+ T cells in alopecia areata. Assay: immunoSEQ multiplex PCR; the TCRdb copy retains only in-frame clones and omits some. The repertoire holds about 150,000 clones, 80% to 90% seen once, with about 15% in the top ten. The sequences come from CD8+ T cells sorted from blood, collected at week 0. The receptors were gathered from a human donor with alopecia areata. The CDR3 runs from the conserved cysteine through the conserved F or W. A D gene is named only where the DNA matches it firmly. Size is omitted from some rows. Given values are once, few, many or a class for expanded clones.

V gene,clone size,J gene,D gene,CDR3 protein,CDR3 DNA
TRBV7-9,-,TRBJ2-3,TRBD2,CASSRTNSGARDTQYF,TGTGCCAGCAGCCGTACCAATAGCGGGGCCCGAGATACGCAGTATTTT
TRBV13,once,TRBJ1-1,-,CASRGYQGGATEAFF,TGTGCCAGCAGGGGGTATCAGGGAGGGGCCACTGAAGCTTTCTTT
TRBV13,-,TRBJ2-3,-,CASSPQGTQSTDTQYF,TGTGCCAGCAGCCCCCAGGGGACCCAGAGCACAGATACGCAGTATTTT
TRBV27,-,TRBJ2-1,TRBD2,CASRLLAGVGYNEQFF,TGTGCCAGCAGATTGTTAGCGGGGGTGGGCTACAATGAGCAGTTCTTC
TRBV14,once,TRBJ2-7,TRBD1,CASSHLRTGTYEQYF,TGTGCCAGCAGCCACCTCCGGACAGGGACCTACGAGCAGTACTTC
TRBV19,-,TRBJ1-2,TRBD1,CASSITGASSYGYTF,TGTGCCAGTAGTATTACAGGGGCTAGCTCCTATGGCTACACCTTC
TRBV5-4,-,TRBJ2-1,-,CASSLGANEQFF,TGTGCCAGCAGCTTGGGGGCCAATGAGCAGTTCTTC
TRBV5-1,-,TRBJ2-3,TRBD1,CASSNRGGTDTQYF,TGCGCCAGCAGCAACAGGGGAGGCACAGATACGCAGTATTTT
TRBV25-1,-,TRBJ2-4,-,CASSTTAGGYDKNIQYF,TGTGCCAGCTCCACCACGGCAGGAGGATACGACAAAAACATTCAGTACTTC
TRBV5-1,-,TRBJ2-1,TRBD2,CASSQGLAGLSYNEQFF,TGCGCCAGCAGTCAGGGACTAGCGGGACTCTCCTACAATGAGCAGTTCTTC
TRBV29-1,-,TRBJ1-2,-,CSVEPGQFYGYTF,TGCAGCGTTGAGCCAGGACAGTTCTATGGCTACACCTTC
TRBV5-6,-,TRBJ2-1,-,CASSSPDGAIDNEQFF,TGTGCCAGCAGCTCCCCTGATGGGGCGATCGACAATGAGCAGTTCTTC
TRBV9,-,TRBJ1-2,-,CASSAVGGYTF,TGTGCCAGCAGCGCCGTCGGTGGCTACACCTTC
TRBV10-2,-,TRBJ1-5,-,CASRQGGNQPQHF,TGCGCCAGCAGGCAGGGAGGCAATCAGCCCCAGCATTTT
TRBV29-1,-,TRBJ2-7,-,CSVEVPGYYEQYF,TGCAGCGTTGAGGTCCCCGGGTACTACGAGCAGTACTTC
TRBV29-1,-,TRBJ2-1,-,CSVEFLEQFF,TGCAGCGTTGAGTTTCTTGAGCAGTTCTTC
TRBV29-1,few,TRBJ1-2,-,CSGDPLGYGYTF,TGCAGCGGGGACCCTCTTGGCTATGGCTACACCTTC
TRBV27,-,TRBJ2-2,-,CASSFGGLLNTGELFF,TGTGCCAGCAGTTTCGGGGGATTGCTAAACACCGGGGAGCTGTTTTTT
TRBV9,-,TRBJ2-2,TRBD2,CASSVERGLVNTGELFF,TGTGCCAGCAGCGTAGAGAGGGGACTAGTGAACACCGGGGAGCTGTTTTTT
TRBV4-1,-,TRBJ2-1,-,CASSQVRYNEQFF,TGCGCCAGCAGCCAGGTGAGATACAATGAGCAGTTCTTC
TRBV5-5,few,TRBJ2-1,-,CASSLARVATYNEQFF,TGTGCCAGCAGCTTGGCCCGGGTGGCGACATACAATGAGCAGTTCTTC
TRBV6-5,-,TRBJ1-1,-,CASSFSTRGNTEAFF,TGTGCCAGCAGTTTTTCCACCCGGGGAAACACTGAAGCTTTCTTT